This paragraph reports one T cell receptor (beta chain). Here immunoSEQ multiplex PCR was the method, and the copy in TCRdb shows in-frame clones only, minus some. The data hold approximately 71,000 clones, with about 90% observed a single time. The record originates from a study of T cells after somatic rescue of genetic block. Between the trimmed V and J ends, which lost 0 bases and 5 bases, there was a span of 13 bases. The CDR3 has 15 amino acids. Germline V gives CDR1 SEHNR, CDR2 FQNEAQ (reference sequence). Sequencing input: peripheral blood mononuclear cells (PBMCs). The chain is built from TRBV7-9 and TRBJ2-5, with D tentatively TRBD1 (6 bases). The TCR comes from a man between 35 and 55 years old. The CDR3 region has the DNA TGTGCCAGCAGCTTAGCGCTGGGGGCGCGTGAGACCCAGTACTTC. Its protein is CASSLALGARETQYF.